This record covers a single T cell receptor (beta chain). The antigen is undetermined. Other DNA sequences in this specimen translate into the identical CDR3. This sample was taken from a study of beta chain features in type 1 diabetes. V was clipped by 1 base and J by 4 bases, with 7 bases between them. Germline V lookup: CDR1 GTSNPN, CDR2 SVGIG (reference sequence). The CDR3 covers 13 residues. Study conclusions and caveats: Naive, central memory and Treg TCRB repertoires seemed to resemble each other more closely in patients than they did in healthy donors. Within each of all four CD4+ subsets, Type 1 diabetes patients had TCRB CDR3s that were moderately but significantly shorter.

Sorting that relied on CD45RO/CCR7/CD25/CD127/CD95/CD27 yielded CD4+ naive, central memory, regulatory and stem cell-like memory cells. Expressed TCRB transcripts were sequenced after all isolated RNA was converted to cDNA. Using immunoSEQ multiplex PCR, the repertoire was profiled, and TCRdb retains in-frame clones only, with some absent. The sample lists some 700,000 clones; roughly 13% were seen once. The chain joins TRBV30 to TRBJ1-4; a possible D gene is TRBD1 (5 bases). Material for sequencing was naive CD4+ T cells from blood. The sequence came from a man aged 18 to 30 with type 1 diabetes. The CDR3: CAWSGQLNEKLFF. CDR3 coding DNA: TGTGCCTGGAGTGGACAGCTTAATGAAAAACTGTTTTTT.